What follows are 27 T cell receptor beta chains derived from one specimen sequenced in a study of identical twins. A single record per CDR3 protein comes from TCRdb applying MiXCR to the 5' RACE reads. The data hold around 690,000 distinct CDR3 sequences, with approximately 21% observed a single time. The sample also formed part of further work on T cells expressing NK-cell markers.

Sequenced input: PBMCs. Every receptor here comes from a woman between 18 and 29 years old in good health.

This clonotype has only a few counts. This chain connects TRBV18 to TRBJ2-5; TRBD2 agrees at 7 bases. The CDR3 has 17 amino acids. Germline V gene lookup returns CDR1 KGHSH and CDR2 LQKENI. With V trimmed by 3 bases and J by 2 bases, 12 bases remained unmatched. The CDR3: CASSPPTSQDHQETQYF. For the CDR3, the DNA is TGTGCCAGCTCACCCCCGACTAGCCAAGATCATCAAGAGACCCAGTACTTC.

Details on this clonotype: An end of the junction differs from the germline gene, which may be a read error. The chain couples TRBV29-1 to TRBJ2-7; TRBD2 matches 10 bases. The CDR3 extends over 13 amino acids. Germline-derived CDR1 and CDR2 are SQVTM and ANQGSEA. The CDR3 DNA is TGCAGCGGGAGGGCTAGCGGGAGTTACGAGCGGTACTTC. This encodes CSGRASGSYERYF.

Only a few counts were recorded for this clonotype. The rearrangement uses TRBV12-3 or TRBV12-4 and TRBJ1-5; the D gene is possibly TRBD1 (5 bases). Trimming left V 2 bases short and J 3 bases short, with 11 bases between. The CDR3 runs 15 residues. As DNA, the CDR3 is TGTGCCAGCAGTTTATATCCCGGGGCCAATCAGCCCCAGCATTTT. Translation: CASSLYPGANQPQHF.

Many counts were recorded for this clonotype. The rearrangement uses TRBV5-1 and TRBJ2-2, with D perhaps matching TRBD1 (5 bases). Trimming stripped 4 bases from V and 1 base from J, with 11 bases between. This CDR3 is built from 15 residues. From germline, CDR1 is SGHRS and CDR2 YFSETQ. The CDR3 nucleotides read TGCGCCAGCAGCGCGACAGAATTGAACACCGGGGAGCTGTTTTTT. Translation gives CASSATELNTGELFF.

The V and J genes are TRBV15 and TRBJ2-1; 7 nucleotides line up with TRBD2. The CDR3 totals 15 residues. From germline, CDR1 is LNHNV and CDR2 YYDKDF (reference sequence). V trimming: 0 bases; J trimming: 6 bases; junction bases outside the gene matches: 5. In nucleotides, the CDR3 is TGTGCCACCAGCAGAGAAGGGGAGCGGGGCAATGAGCAGTTCTTC. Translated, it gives CATSREGERGNEQFF.

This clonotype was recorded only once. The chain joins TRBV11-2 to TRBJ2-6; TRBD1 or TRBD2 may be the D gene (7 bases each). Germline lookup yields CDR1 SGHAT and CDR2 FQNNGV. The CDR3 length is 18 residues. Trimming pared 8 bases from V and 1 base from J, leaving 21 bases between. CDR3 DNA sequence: TGTGCCAGCCGAAGAGGGGGCGCGGGAGAATCTGGGGCCAACGTCCTGACTTTC. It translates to CASRRGGAGESGANVLTF.

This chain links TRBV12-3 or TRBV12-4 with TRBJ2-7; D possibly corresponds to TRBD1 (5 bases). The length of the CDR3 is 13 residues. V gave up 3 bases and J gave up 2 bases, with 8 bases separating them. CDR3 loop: CASSFDRPYEQYF. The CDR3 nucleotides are TGTGCCAGCAGTTTTGACAGACCCTACGAGCAGTACTTC.

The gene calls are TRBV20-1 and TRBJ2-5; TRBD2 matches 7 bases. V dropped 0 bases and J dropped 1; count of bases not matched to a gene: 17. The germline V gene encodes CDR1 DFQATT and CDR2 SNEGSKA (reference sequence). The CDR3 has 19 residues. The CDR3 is CSARDRRDWGGGSQETQYF. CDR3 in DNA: TGCAGTGCTAGAGATCGACGCGACTGGGGCGGGGGTTCCCAAGAGACCCAGTACTTC.

CDR3 coding DNA: TGTGCCAGCAGCTCTTTCAGCGGCTACGAGCAGTACTTC. Encoded protein: CASSSFSGYEQYF. J is TRBJ2-7 and V is TRBV7-6; D is perhaps TRBD2 (5 bases). The CDR3 runs 13 residues. Looked up from germline, CDR1 is SGHVS and CDR2 is FNYEAQ. The V end lost 4 bases, the J end lost 3 bases, and 10 bases lay between the germline ends. Drawing the rest from reference TRBV7-6 and TRBJ2-7, the complete variable domain is GAGVSQSPRYKVTKRGQDVALRCDPISGHVSLYWYRQALGQGPEFLTYFNYEAQQDKSGLPNDRFSAERPEGSISTLTIQRTEQRDSAMYRCASSSFSGYEQYFGPGTRLTVT.

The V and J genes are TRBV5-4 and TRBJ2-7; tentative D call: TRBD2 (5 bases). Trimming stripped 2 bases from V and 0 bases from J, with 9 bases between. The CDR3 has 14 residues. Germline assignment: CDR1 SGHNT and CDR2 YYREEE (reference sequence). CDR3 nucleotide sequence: TGTGCCAGCAGCTTTCCACGGGGCTCCTACGAGCAGTACTTC. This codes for CASSFPRGSYEQYF. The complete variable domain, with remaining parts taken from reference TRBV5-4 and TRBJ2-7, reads ETGVTQSPTHLIKTRGQQVTLRCSSQSGHNTVSWYQQALGQGPQFIFQYYREEENGRGNFPPRFSGLQFPNYSSELNVNALELDDSALYLCASSFPRGSYEQYFGPGTRLTVT.

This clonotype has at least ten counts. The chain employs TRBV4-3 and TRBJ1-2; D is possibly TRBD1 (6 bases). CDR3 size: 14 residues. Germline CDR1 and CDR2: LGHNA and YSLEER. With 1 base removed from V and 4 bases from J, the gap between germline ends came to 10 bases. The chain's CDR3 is CASSQAVTGYGYTF. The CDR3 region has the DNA TGCGCCAGCAGCCAAGCGGTGACAGGCTATGGCTACACCTTC.

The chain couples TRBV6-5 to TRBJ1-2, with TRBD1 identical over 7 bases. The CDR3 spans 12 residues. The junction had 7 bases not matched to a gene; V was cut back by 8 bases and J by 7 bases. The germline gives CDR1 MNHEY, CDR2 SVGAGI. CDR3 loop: CASAQGGVGYTF. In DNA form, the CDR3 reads TGTGCCAGCGCCCAGGGGGGAGTTGGCTACACCTTC.

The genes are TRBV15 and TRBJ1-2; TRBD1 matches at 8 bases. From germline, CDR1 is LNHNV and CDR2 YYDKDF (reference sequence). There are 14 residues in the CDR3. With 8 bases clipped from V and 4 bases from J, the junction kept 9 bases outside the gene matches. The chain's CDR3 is CATCRGGQAYGYTF. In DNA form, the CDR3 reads TGTGCCACCTGCCGAGGGGGACAGGCCTATGGCTACACCTTC.

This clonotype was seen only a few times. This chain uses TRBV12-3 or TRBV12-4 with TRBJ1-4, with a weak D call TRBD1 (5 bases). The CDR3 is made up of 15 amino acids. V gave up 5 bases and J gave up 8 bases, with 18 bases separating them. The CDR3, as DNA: TGTGCCAGCAGTCTAGTCCGGGGGATAGGCGAAAAACTGTTTTTT. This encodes CASSLVRGIGEKLFF.

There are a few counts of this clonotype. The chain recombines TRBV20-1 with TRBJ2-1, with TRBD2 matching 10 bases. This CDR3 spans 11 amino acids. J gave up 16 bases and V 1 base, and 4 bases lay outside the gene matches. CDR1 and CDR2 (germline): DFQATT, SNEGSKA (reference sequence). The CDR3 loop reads CSARVAGGRFF. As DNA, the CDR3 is TGCAGTGCTAGAGTAGCGGGGGGCCGCTTCTTC.

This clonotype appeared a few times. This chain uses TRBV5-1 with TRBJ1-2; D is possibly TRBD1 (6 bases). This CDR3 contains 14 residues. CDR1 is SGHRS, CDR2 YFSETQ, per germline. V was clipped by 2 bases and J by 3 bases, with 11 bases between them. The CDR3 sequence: CASSLQGPHYGYTF. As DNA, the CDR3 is TGCGCCAGCAGCTTACAGGGACCGCACTATGGCTACACCTTC.

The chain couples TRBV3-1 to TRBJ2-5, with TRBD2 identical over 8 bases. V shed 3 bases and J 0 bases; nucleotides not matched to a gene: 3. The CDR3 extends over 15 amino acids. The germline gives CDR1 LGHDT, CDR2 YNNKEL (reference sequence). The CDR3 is CASSQRGDNQETQYF. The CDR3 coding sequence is TGTGCCAGCAGCCAGCGGGGGGACAACCAAGAGACCCAGTACTTC.

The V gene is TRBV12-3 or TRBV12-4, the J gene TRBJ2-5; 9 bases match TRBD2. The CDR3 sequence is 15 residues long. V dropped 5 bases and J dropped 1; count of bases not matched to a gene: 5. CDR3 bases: TGTGCCAGCAGTCCTTCGCGGGGGGGCCAAGAGACCCAGTACTTC. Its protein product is CASSPSRGGQETQYF.

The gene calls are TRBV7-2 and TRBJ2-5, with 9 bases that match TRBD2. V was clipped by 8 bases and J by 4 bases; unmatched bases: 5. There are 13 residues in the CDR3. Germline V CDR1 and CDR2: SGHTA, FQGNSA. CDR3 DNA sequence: TGTGCCAGCCGAATAGCGGGAGCAGAGACCCAGTACTTC. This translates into CASRIAGAETQYF.

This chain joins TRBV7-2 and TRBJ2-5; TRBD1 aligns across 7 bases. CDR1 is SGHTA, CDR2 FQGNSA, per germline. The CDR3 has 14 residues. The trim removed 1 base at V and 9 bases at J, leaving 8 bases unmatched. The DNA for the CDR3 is TGTGCCAGCAGCTTAGAGGCAGGGGGAAGGCCCCAGTACTTC. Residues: CASSLEAGGRPQYF.

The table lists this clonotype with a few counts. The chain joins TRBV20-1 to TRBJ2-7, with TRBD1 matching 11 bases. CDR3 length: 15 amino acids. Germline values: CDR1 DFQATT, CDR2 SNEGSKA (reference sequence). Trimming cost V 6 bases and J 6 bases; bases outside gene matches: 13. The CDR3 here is CSAPIAGTGGREQYF. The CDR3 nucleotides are TGCAGTGCCCCAATTGCCGGGACAGGGGGACGCGAGCAGTACTTC.

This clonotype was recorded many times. The CDR3 DNA is TGCAGTGCTAGAGATCCGAGACTTTCTGATGGCTACACCTTC. Amino acids: CSARDPRLSDGYTF. This chain links TRBV20-1 with TRBJ1-2; no clear D. Trimming cost V 0 bases and J 6 bases, with 14 bases left between them. Looked up from germline, CDR1 is DFQATT and CDR2 is SNEGSKA (reference sequence). CDR3 length: 14 amino acids.

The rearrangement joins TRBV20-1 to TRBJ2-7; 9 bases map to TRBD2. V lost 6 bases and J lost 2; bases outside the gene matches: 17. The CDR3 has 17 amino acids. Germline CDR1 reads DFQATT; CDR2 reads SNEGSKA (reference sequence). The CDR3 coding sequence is TGCAGTGCCACCCTGGCAGCGGGGGGAATTATTCCCTACGAGCAGTACTTC. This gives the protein CSATLAAGGIIPYEQYF.

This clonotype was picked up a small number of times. Written as DNA, the CDR3 is TGTGCCAGCAGTTTAAACCCAGCGGGAGGGCCGACCGAGCAGTACTTC. This encodes CASSLNPAGGPTEQYF. The J gene is TRBJ2-7, the V gene TRBV12-3 or TRBV12-4; TRBD2 aligns across 10 bases. With 2 bases clipped from V and 6 bases from J, the junction kept 10 bases outside the gene matches. This CDR3 contains 16 residues.

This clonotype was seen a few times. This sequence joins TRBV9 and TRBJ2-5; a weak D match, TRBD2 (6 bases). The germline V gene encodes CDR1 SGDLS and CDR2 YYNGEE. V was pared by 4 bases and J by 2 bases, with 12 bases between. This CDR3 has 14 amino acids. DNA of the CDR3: TGTGCCAGCAGCCCAGTGGGAGGTCAAGAGACCCAGTACTTC. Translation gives CASSPVGGQETQYF.

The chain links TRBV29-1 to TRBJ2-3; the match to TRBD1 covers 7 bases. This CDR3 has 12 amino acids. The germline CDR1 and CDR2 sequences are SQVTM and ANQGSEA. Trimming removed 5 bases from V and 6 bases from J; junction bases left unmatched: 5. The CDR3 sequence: CSVSTGSDTQYF. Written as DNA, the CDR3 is TGCAGCGTTTCGACAGGGTCGGATACGCAGTATTTT.

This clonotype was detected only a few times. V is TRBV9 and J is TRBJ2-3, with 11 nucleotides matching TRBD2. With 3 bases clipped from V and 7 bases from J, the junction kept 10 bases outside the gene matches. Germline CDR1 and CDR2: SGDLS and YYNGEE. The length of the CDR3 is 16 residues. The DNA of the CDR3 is TGTGCCAGCAGCGGAGATAGCGGGGGGGCTCCGAATACGCAGTATTTT. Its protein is CASSGDSGGAPNTQYF.